This T cell receptor (beta chain) was found in a study of regulatory T cells in long-lasting Graves disease. This clonotype came up many times. CDR1 is MNHEY, CDR2 SMNVEV, per germline (reference sequence). V lost 5 bases to trimming and J lost 0 bases; unmatched junction nucleotides: 9. The CDR3 consists of 18 residues. TCR beta libraries were built with iRepertoire HTBI primers and Arm-PCR of CDR3 regions. TCRdb recomputed calls from the multiplex PCR reads with MiXCR, one row per CDR3 protein. The sample consists of 450,000 to 500,000 distinct CDR3 sequences, around 15% of them appearing once. Noted time point: newly diagnosed GD, antithyroid drugs for less than 3 months. PBMC-extracted RNA yielded the TCR library. These data were likewise used in another study, on T cells in Graves' hyperthyroidism and ophthalmopathy.

The source was peripheral blood mononuclear cells (PBMCs), collected at new diagnosis, from a patient treated with antithyroid drugs. The chain couples TRBV27 to TRBJ2-1; 11 bases align to TRBD2. This sequence originates from a man aged 35-49 years with Graves disease. DNA of the CDR3: TGTGCCAGCAGTAGGACTAGCGGGCGCTACAGCTCCTACAATGAGCAGTTCTTC. Translating it yields CASSRTSGRYSSYNEQFF.